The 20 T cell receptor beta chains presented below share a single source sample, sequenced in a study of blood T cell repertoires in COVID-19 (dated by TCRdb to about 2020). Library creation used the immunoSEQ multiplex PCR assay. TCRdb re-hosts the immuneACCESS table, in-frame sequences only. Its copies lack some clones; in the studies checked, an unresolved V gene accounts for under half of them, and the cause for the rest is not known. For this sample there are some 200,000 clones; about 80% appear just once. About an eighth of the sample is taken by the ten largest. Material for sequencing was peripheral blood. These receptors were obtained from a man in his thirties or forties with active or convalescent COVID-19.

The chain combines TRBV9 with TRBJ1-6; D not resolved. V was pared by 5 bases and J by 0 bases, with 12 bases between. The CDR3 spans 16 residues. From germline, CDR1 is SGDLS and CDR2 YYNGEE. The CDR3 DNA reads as TGTGCCAGCAGTGAGCAGGTTAGCTCCTATAATTCACCCCTCCACTTT. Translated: CASSEQVSSYNSPLHF.

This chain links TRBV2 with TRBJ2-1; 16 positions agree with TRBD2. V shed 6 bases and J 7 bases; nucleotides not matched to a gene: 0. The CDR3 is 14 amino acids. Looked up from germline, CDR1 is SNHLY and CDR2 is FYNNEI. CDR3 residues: CASRGLAGGNEQFF. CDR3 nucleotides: TGTGCCAGCAGGGGACTAGCGGGGGGGAATGAGCAGTTCTTC.

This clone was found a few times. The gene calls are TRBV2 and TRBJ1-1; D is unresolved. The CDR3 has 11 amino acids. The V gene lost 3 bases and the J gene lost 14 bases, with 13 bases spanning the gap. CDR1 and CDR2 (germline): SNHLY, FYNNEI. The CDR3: CASSDPGPPFF. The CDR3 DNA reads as TGTGCCAGCAGTGATCCGGGTCCCCCATTCTTT. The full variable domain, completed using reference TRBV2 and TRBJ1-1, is EPEVTQTPSHQVTQMGQEVILRCVPISNHLYFYWYRQILGQKVEFLVSFYNNEISEKSEIFDDQFSVERPDGSNFTLKIRSTKLEDSAMYFCASSDPGPPFFGQGTRLTVV.

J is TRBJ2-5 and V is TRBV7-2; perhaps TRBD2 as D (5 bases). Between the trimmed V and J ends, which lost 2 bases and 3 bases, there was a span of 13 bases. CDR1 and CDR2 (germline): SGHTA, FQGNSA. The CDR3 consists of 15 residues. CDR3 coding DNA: TGTGCCAGCAGCTTATACAGACTAACAGAAGAGACCCAGTACTTC. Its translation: CASSLYRLTEETQYF. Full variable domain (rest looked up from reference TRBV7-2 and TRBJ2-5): GAGVSQSPSNKVTEKGKDVELRCDPISGHTALYWYRQSLGQGLEFLIYFQGNSAPDKSGLPSDRFSAERTGGSVSTLTIQRTQQEDSAVYLCASSLYRLTEETQYFGPGTRLLVL.

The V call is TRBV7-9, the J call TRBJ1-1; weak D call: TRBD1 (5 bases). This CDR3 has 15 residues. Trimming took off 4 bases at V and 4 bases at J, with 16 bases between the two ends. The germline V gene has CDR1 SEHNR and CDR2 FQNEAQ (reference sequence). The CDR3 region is CASSSERGFLTEAFF. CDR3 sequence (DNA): TGTGCCAGCAGCTCCGAAAGGGGTTTCCTCACTGAAGCTTTCTTT. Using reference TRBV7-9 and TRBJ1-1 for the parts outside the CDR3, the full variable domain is DTGVSQNPRHKITKRGQNVTFRCDPISEHNRLYWYRQTLGQGPEFLTYFQNEAQLEKSRLLSDRFSAERPKGSFSTLEIQRTEQGDSAMYLCASSSERGFLTEAFFGQGTRLTVV.

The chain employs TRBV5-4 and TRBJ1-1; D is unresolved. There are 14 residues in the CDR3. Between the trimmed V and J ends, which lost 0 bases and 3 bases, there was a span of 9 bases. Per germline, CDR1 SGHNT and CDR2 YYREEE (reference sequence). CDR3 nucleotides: TGTGCCAGCAGCTTGGACAACTATCACACTGAAGCTTTCTTT. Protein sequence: CASSLDNYHTEAFF.

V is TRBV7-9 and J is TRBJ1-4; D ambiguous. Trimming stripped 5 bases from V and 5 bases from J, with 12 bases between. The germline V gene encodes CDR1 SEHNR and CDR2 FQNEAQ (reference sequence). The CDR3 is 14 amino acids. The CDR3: CASSRTDINEKLFF. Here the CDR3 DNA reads TGTGCCAGCAGCAGGACTGATATAAATGAAAAACTGTTTTTT. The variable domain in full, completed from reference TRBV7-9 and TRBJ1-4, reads DTGVSQNPRHKITKRGQNVTFRCDPISEHNRLYWYRQTLGQGPEFLTYFQNEAQLEKSRLLSDRFSAERPKGSFSTLEIQRTEQGDSAMYLCASSRTDINEKLFFGSGTQLSVL.

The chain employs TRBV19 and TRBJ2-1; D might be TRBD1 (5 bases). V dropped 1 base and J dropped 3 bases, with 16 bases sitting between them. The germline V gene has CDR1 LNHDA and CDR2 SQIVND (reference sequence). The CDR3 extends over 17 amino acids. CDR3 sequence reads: CASSIVGQGVGYNEQFF. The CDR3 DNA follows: TGTGCCAGTAGTATAGTTGGCCAGGGTGTTGGCTACAATGAGCAGTTCTTC.

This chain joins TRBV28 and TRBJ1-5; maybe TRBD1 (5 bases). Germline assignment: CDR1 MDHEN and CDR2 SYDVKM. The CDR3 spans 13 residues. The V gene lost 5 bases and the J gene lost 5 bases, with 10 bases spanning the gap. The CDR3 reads CASSRGWDQPQHF. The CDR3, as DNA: TGTGCCAGCAGTAGGGGTTGGGATCAGCCCCAGCATTTT.

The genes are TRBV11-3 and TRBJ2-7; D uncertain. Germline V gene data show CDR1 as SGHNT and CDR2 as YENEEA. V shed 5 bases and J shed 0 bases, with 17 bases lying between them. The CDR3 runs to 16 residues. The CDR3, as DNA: TGTGCCAGCAGCCCCCCCTCAGGTCTCAACTCCTACGAGCAGTACTTC. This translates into CASSPPSGLNSYEQYF.

CDR3 in amino acids: CASSPLTGSYTEAFF. DNA for the CDR3: TGCGCCAGCAGCCCGTTGACAGGGTCTTACACTGAAGCTTTCTTT. This sequence joins TRBV4-1 and TRBJ1-1, with TRBD1 matching over 7 bases. The CDR3 contains 15 residues. The germline V gene has CDR1 MGHRA and CDR2 YSYEKL. J gave up 3 bases and V 4 bases, and 8 bases lay outside the gene matches.

CDR3 loop: CASSTVSGNLNQPQHF. The CDR3, as DNA: TGTGCCAGCTCCACGGTATCAGGGAACCTCAATCAGCCCCAGCATTTT. The gene calls are TRBV27 and TRBJ1-5; possibly TRBD1 for D (5 bases). V was clipped by 8 bases and J by 3 bases, with 20 bases between them. From germline, CDR1 is MNHEY and CDR2 SMNVEV (reference sequence). The CDR3 sequence is 16 residues long.

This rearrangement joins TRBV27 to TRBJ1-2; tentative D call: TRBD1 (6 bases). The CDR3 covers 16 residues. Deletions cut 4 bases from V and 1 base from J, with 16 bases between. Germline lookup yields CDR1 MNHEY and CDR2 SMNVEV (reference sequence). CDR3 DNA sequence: TGTGCCAGCAGTTCGGCCACAGGGCCTGGTAACTATGGCTACACCTTC. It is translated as CASSSATGPGNYGYTF.

The CDR3: CASSFSGHNGYTF. In nucleotides, the CDR3 is TGTGCCAGCAGTTTTTCGGGACACAATGGCTACACCTTC. V and J are TRBV6-2 or TRBV6-3 and TRBJ1-2, with D possibly TRBD1 on 6 matching bases. Looked up from germline, CDR1 is MNHEY and CDR2 is SVGEGT. The V end was cut by 4 bases, the J end by 6 bases, with 12 bases between. The CDR3 extends over 13 amino acids.

CDR3 DNA sequence: TGTGCCAGCAGCGGGGGGGGCCCCAATCAGCCCCAGCATTTT. Its translation: CASSGGGPNQPQHF. The chain carries TRBV7-6 and TRBJ1-5, with D perhaps TRBD1 (6 bases). Per the germline V gene, CDR1 is SGHVS and CDR2 is FNYEAQ. Trimming pared 5 bases from V and 3 bases from J, leaving 11 bases between. This CDR3 has 14 amino acids.

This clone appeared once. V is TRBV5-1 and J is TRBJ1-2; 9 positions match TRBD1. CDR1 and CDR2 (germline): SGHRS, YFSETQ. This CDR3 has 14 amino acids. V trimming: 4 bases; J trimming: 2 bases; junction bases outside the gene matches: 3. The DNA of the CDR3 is TGCGCCAGCAGCACCGGACAGGGGAACTATGGCTACACCTTC. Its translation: CASSTGQGNYGYTF. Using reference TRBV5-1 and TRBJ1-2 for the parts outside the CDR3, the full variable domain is KAGVTQTPRYLIKTRGQQVTLSCSPISGHRSVSWYQQTPGQGLQFLFEYFSETQRNKGNFPGRFSGRQFSNSRSEMNVSTLELGDSALYLCASSTGQGNYGYTFGSGTRLTVV.

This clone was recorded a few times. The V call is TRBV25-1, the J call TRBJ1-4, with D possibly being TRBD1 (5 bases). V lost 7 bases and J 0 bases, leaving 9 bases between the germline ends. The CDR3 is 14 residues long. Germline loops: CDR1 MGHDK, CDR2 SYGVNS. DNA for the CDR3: TGTGCCAGCAACCGGGGGACAACTAATGAAAAACTGTTTTTT. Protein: CASNRGTTNEKLFF.

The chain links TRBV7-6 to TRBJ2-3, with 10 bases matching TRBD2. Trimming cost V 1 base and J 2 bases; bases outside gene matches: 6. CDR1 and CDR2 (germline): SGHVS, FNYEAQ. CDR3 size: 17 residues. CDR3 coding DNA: TGTGCCAGCAGCTTAGGTCAGACTAGCGGGCCCACAGATACGCAGTATTTT. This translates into CASSLGQTSGPTDTQYF.

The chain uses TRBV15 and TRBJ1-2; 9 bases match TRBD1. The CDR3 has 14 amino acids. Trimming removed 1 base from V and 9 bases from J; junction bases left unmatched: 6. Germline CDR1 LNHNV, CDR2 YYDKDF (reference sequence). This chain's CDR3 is CATSRGGTGKSYTF. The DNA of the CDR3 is TGTGCCACCAGCAGAGGGGGGACAGGGAAAAGCTACACCTTC.

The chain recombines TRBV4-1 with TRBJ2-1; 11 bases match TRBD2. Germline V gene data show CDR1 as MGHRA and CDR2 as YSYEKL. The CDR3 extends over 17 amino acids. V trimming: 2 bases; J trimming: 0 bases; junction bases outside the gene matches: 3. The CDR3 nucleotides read TGCGCCAGCAGCCAACCTACTAGCGGGAGCTCCTACAATGAGCAGTTCTTC. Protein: CASSQPTSGSSYNEQFF.